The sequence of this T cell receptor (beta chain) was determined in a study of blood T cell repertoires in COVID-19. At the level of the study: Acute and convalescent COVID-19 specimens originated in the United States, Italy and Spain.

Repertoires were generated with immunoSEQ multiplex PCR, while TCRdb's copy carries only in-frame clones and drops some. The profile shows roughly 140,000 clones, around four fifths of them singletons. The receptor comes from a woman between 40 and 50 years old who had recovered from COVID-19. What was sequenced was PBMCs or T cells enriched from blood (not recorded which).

The CDR3 DNA sequence: TGTGCCAGCAGCTTAGGTTCAGGGTCCACCGGGGAGCTGTTTTTT. Amino acid sequence: CASSLGSGSTGELFF. The V gene is TRBV7-9, the J gene TRBJ2-2, with D possibly being TRBD1 (5 bases). V was pared by 1 base and J by 4 bases, with 10 bases between. From germline, CDR1 is SEHNR and CDR2 FQNEAQ (reference sequence). This CDR3 has 15 residues.